The 9 T cell receptor beta chains listed next were all sequenced from one sample in a study of blood T cell repertoires in COVID-19. Clones were sequenced by immunoSEQ multiplex PCR, and TCRdb holds only the in-frame ones, with some missing. This table has some 250,000 clones, 60% to 75% appearing once. Sequencing was carried out using peripheral blood. These receptors came from a woman older than 75 with acute or convalescent COVID-19.

This clone was seen only once. The rearrangement links TRBV9 to TRBJ2-1; 11 positions match TRBD2. CDR3 length: 19 residues. Germline values: CDR1 SGDLS, CDR2 YYNGEE. Trimming at V came to 4 bases and at J to 0 bases, leaving 12 bases not matched to a gene. CDR3 sequence: CASSTQLRTSGHSYNEQFF. The CDR3 DNA reads TGTGCCAGCAGCACCCAGCTCCGGACTAGCGGGCACTCCTACAATGAGCAGTTCTTC. The full variable domain, rest sourced from reference TRBV9 and TRBJ2-1, is DSGVTQTPKHLITATGQRVTLRCSPRSGDLSVYWYQQSLDQGLQFLIQYYNGEERAKGNILERFSAQQFPDLHSELNLSSLELGDSALYFCASSTQLRTSGHSYNEQFFGPGTRLTVL.

The V gene is TRBV11-3, the J gene TRBJ1-5, with D possibly TRBD1 on 5 matching bases. Trimming shortened V by 0 bases and J by 0 bases, and 9 bases separated the two germline ends. The CDR3 is 16 amino acids. The V gene's germline CDR1 is SGHNT and CDR2 YENEEA. The CDR3 here is CASSLEGQDSNQPQHF. DNA for the CDR3: TGTGCCAGCAGCTTAGAGGGGCAGGATAGCAATCAGCCCCAGCATTTT.

V and J are TRBV5-1 and TRBJ1-2; no firm D call. CDR3 length equals 15 residues. Trimming pared 0 bases from V and 0 bases from J, leaving 9 bases between. From germline, CDR1 is SGHRS and CDR2 YFSETQ. In DNA, the CDR3 is TGCGCCAGCAGCTTGGTCGGCAGGACTAACTATGGCTACACCTTC. It yields the protein CASSLVGRTNYGYTF. Drawing the rest from reference TRBV5-1 and TRBJ1-2, the complete variable domain is KAGVTQTPRYLIKTRGQQVTLSCSPISGHRSVSWYQQTPGQGLQFLFEYFSETQRNKGNFPGRFSGRQFSNSRSEMNVSTLELGDSALYLCASSLVGRTNYGYTFGSGTRLTVV.

V usage is TRBV2 and J usage is TRBJ1-4; TRBD1 aligns across 7 bases. The CDR3 sequence is 18 residues long. The germline V gene has CDR1 SNHLY and CDR2 FYNNEI. V dropped 5 bases and J dropped 4; count of bases not matched to a gene: 16. The CDR3 loop reads CASSPTRSTGAFNEKLFF. CDR3 bases: TGTGCCAGCAGTCCAACCCGATCTACAGGGGCCTTTAATGAAAAACTGTTTTTT. Looking up the rest from reference TRBV2 and TRBJ1-4 gives the full variable domain: EPEVTQTPSHQVTQMGQEVILRCVPISNHLYFYWYRQILGQKVEFLVSFYNNEISEKSEIFDDQFSVERPDGSNFTLKIRSTKLEDSAMYFCASSPTRSTGAFNEKLFFGSGTQLSVL.

This clone was seen a handful of times. V gene TRBV29-1 combines with J gene TRBJ2-1; no clear D gene. V lost 6 bases and J 0 bases, leaving 21 bases between the germline ends. The V gene's germline CDR1 is SQVTM and CDR2 ANQGSEA. The CDR3 spans 17 residues. CDR3 amino acids: CSVQTRSLKSSYNEQFF. The DNA for the CDR3 is TGCAGCGTCCAAACTCGATCTTTAAAAAGCTCCTACAATGAGCAGTTCTTC.

V gene TRBV3-1 (or the pseudogene TRBV3-2) combines with J gene TRBJ1-3, with 7 bases that match TRBD1. Germline V CDR1 and CDR2: LGHDT, YNNKEL (reference sequence). The J segment lost 0 bases and the V segment lost 7 bases, leaving 9 bases of the junction unmatched. This CDR3 contains 16 residues. CDR3 region: CASTNRGTSSGNTIYF. The CDR3 DNA follows: TGTGCCAGCACTAACAGGGGTACAAGCTCTGGAAACACCATATATTTT.

As DNA, the CDR3 is TGTGCCAGCAGCTTAGTTGCCAGTCTCTCTGGAAACACCATATATTTT. It specifies CASSLVASLSGNTIYF. This chain uses TRBV7-2 with TRBJ1-3; D gene ambiguous. The CDR3 runs 16 residues. CDR1 is SGHTA, CDR2 FQGNSA, per germline. V lost 1 base to trimming and J lost 0 bases, with 10 bases between them.

This chain joins TRBV7-9 and TRBJ2-5; 7 bases match TRBD1. J lost 1 base, V lost 3 bases, and 8 bases had no gene match. The germline V gene encodes CDR1 SEHNR and CDR2 FQNEAQ (reference sequence). The length of the CDR3 is 16 residues. The CDR3 coding sequence is TGTGCCAGCAGCTTCCCAAAACCAGGGGGCCAAGAGACCCAGTACTTC. Translated, it gives CASSFPKPGGQETQYF.

This clone has only one observation. J is TRBJ1-1 and V is TRBV29-1; D is possibly TRBD1 (6 bases). Germline-derived CDR1 and CDR2 are SQVTM and ANQGSEA. Trimming left V 7 bases short and J 5 bases short, with 20 bases between. The CDR3 spans 14 residues. The CDR3 nucleotides are TGCAGCGCCCAACGCGACAGGCCATTAACTGAAGCTTTCTTT. It yields the protein CSAQRDRPLTEAFF.